This entry concerns a single T cell receptor beta chain. The data stem from a study of T cell repertoires in cytomegalovirus infection. The V end was cut by 4 bases, the J end by 0 bases, with 19 bases between. Germline lookup yields CDR1 LGHDT and CDR2 YNNKEL (reference sequence). The CDR3 loop spans 17 amino acids. TCRdb independently ran MiXCR on the reads; one entry per CDR3 protein. Among some 270,000 distinct CDR3 sequences listed, approximately 15% were seen once. The V gene is TRBV3-1, the J gene TRBJ2-7, with D uncertain. Sequencing used CD8+ T cells from PBMCs. The sequence was obtained from a human donor in good health (CMV status not recorded). Some clones in this sample may be carry-over from other donors' samples. Written as DNA, the CDR3 is TGTGCCAGCAGCCCAATCTGGCGGCAGACGAGCTCCTACGAGCAGTACTTC. This gives the protein CASSPIWRQTSSYEQYF.